One TCR beta chain is described in this entry. No cognate antigen has been identified for it. Base-call qualities are not available, and no considerably larger clone is one nucleotide away. These data are taken from a study of siplizumab effects on memory and regulatory T cells (dated by TCRdb to 2018 to 2020). At the level of the whole study: The study looked at the effect of siplizumab, an anti-CD2 antibody, on alloreactive T-cell subsets in allogeneic mixed lymphocyte reactions made from human PBMCs. General study outcomes and caveats: The cumulative frequency of alloreactive sequences traceable to unstimulated CD4+ memory T cells was significantly reduced by siplizumab. About 80-96% of proliferating CD4+ or CD8+ clones could not be given a naive or memory phenotype. Of the alloreactive CD4+ clones that could be mapped, the Treg-derived share averaged about 67% with siplizumab compared with around 25% in control reactions. Whether proliferating Tregs from siplizumab cultures actually had suppressive function was not functionally confirmed. Compared with memory T cells, unstimulated naive T cells appeared more diverse, and naive cells seemed to make a substantial contribution to the alloresponse. Because sequences at frequencies below about 10^-5 were poorly captured, only a minor fraction of alloreactive clones could be mapped back to unstimulated subsets.

Sorted unstimulated T cells, along with proliferating T cells recovered from mixed lymphocyte reactions, underwent TCRbeta CDR3 sequencing. Fresh whole blood from approximately 9 HLA-typed healthy donors was used to isolate PBMCs. The method behind the library was the immunoSEQ multiplex PCR assay. Each sample had about 10^5 TCR templates assayed by the deep sequencing platform. Genomic DNA extracted from sorted T cells was used for TCRbeta CDR3 sequencing. The source study handled its data this way. The R programming language was used for clonal analysis of the TCRbeta CDR3 data. Comparing unstimulated samples against CFSE-low samples taken after the reaction was how alloreactive CD4+ and CD8+ clones were defined. Alloreactive CD4+ clones were assigned to regulatory or non-regulatory origin by matching sequences to sorted unstimulated Treg and non-Treg repertoires. This is the immuneACCESS table as TCRdb keeps it, with only in-frame sequences that have V and J called. A part of the clones is gone; compared with another copy, unresolved V genes explain less than half, and the rest is unexplained. V, J and clone size are taken as reported in that table, and D and trimming were inferred from the DNA itself. This sample is represented by about 80,000 clones; 95% of them were singletons. The top ten clones comprise approximately 18% of the sample.

Via the germline V gene (reference sequence), CDR1 is LNHNV and CDR2 YYDKDF. From the cysteine up to the phenylalanine, the CDR3 has a length of 14 residues. Kept here is only the CDR3 DNA, which spans 42 bases and is read in frame from base 1. V has 9 bases trimmed and J has 6 bases trimmed; junction bases matching no gene number 7. The specimen was CD8+ T cells sorted from blood. The sequence links TRBV15 to TRBJ2-1, with 11 bases in between that match TRBD2. This receptor was identified in a human donor in good health. The base sequence is TGTGCCACGGCAGGGCTAGCGGGAGGCAATGAGCAGTTCTTC. The encoded protein is CATAGLAGGNEQFF.